This T cell receptor (beta chain) was captured in a study of lymphopenia after photon versus proton radiotherapy. Study findings and constraints: Better survival with proton therapy was suggested as possible, not demonstrated.

The assay was immunoSEQ multiplex PCR, and TCRdb's table has in-frame clones only and misses some. The table records about 16,000 clones, around 84% of them present only once. Germline V gene lookup returns CDR1 MNHEY and CDR2 SMNVEV (reference sequence). Trimming removed 4 bases from V and 7 bases from J, with 14 bases in between. This CDR3 has 14 amino acids. Regarding this clone: Its antigen remains unidentified.

Sequencing used peripheral blood, obtained from a patient treated with proton-based radiotherapy. V usage is TRBV27 and J usage is TRBJ1-5, with D perhaps TRBD1 (5 bases). This clonotype was obtained from a man aged 70-80 years with pancreatic cancer. The CDR3, as DNA: TGTGCCAGCAGTTCGCAGGGAAAAAGACAGCCCCAGCATTTT. This encodes CASSSQGKRQPQHF.